The clone carrying this TCR beta chain has a handful of counts. Its antigen remains unknown. Study-wide results and caveats: Tumor Treg TCRs overlapped most with tumor naive CD4+ cells.

Full-length variable regions came from constant-region reverse primers plus semi-nested Nested Universal Primer A PCR. TCRdb re-analysed the 5' RACE reads in MiXCR, keeping a single row per CDR3 protein. The sample gives about 47,000 distinct CDR3 sequences, roughly 28% of which show up once; under 2.5% is in the top ten. This CDR3 is built from 15 residues. CDR1 SGDLS and CDR2 YYNGEE come from the germline V gene. The V end lost 4 bases, the J end lost 1 base, and 14 bases lay between the germline ends. The specimen was naive CD4+ T cells sorted from blood. Stated subset: naive CD4+ T cells, CD4+CD45RA+CD25-. This sequence was found in a female donor with breast cancer. V usage is TRBV9 and J usage is TRBJ2-5; maybe TRBD2 (6 bases). The CDR3 DNA is TGTGCCAGCAGCTTTAGCGGAACAACCCAAGAGACCCAGTACTTC. Translating gives CASSFSGTTQETQYF.